This T cell receptor beta chain emerged from a study of CD8 T cells in Susac syndrome. Reverse transcription of about 0.45 to 1 ug RNA was carried out with random hexamers. TCRdb called the immunoSEQ multiplex PCR reads again in MiXCR, with one record for every CDR3 protein. The sample comprises 350,000 to 550,000 distinct CDR3 sequences, approximately 85% of which are singletons, and roughly 0.1% rests with the top ten. V shed 1 base, J shed 4 bases, and the junction held 5 bases outside the gene matches. Germline assignment: CDR1 DFQATT and CDR2 SNEGSKA (reference sequence). The CDR3 is made up of 14 amino acids.

Sequencing input: CD8+ T cells from PBMCs. This sequence originates from a human donor with multiple sclerosis. The chain is built from TRBV20-1 and TRBJ1-1; 8 nucleotides align to TRBD1. In DNA, the CDR3 is TGCAGTGCTAGAGCCTCCGGACAGGGCACTGAAGCTTTCTTT. Its translation: CSARASGQGTEAFF.